Shown below are 19 T cell receptor beta chains from a single sample sequenced in a study of CD8+ T cells in alopecia areata. RNA extraction and reverse transcription yielded cDNA as sequencing template. Libraries were prepared by immunoSEQ multiplex PCR; TCRdb keeps only in-frame clonotypes and omits some of them. This table holds more than 95,000 clones, 58% found once. Treatment in this sample: oral pan-JAK inhibitor, 5-10 mg twice daily. Sequenced here: CD8+ T cells sorted from blood, sampled at week 4, from a patient treated with tofacitinib. The receptors here all came from a human donor with alopecia areata.

This chain links TRBV30 with TRBJ1-2; TRBD1 is a possible D gene (5 bases). Per germline, CDR1 GTSNPN and CDR2 SVGIG (reference sequence). This CDR3 is built from 12 residues. Trimming cost V 0 bases and J 14 bases, with 16 bases left between them. Written as DNA, the CDR3 is TGTGCCTGGAGTGTACGAAGGGGCGATCAAACCTTC. Its translation: CAWSVRRGDQTF.

This chain uses TRBV10-3 with TRBJ2-5; D is unresolved. The V gene lost 7 bases and the J gene lost 1 base, with 10 bases spanning the gap. Germline CDR1 ENHRY, CDR2 SYGVKD. CDR3 size: 13 residues. The CDR3 nucleotides read TGTGCCATCAACGAACAGCTCCAAGAGACCCAGTACTTC. It translates to CAINEQLQETQYF.

This clone was found a few times. The V gene is TRBV29-1, the J gene TRBJ1-1; no definite D call. V was pared by 4 bases and J by 2 bases, with 5 bases between. The germline gives CDR1 SQVTM, CDR2 ANQGSEA. The CDR3 totals 11 residues. CDR3 sequence reads: CSVGTNTEAFF. The CDR3 nucleotides read TGCAGCGTTGGTACAAACACTGAAGCTTTCTTT.

The J gene is TRBJ2-7, the V gene TRBV5-6; TRBD2 matches at 8 bases. This CDR3 contains 15 residues. Losses at the gene ends were 0 bases for V and 4 bases for J; bases not matched to a gene: 6. Per the germline V gene, CDR1 is SGHDT and CDR2 is YYEEEE. The CDR3, as DNA: TGTGCCAGCAGCTTGGCCGCGGGGGGCACTTACGAGCAGTACTTC. Its translation is CASSLAAGGTYEQYF.

Only a few counts were recorded for this clone. The chain links TRBV15 to TRBJ2-5; a weak D match, TRBD1 (5 bases). The CDR3 runs to 14 residues. V was trimmed by 5 bases and J by 4 bases, leaving 14 bases between them. CDR1 and CDR2 (germline): LNHNV, YYDKDF (reference sequence). The CDR3 DNA is TGTGCCACCAGCCCACTCCGACAGACAGAGACCCAGTACTTC. This codes for CATSPLRQTETQYF. Full variable domain (missing parts from reference TRBV15 and TRBJ2-5): DAMVIQNPRYQVTQFGKPVTLSCSQTLNHNVMYWYQQKSSQAPKLLFHYYDKDFNNEADTPDNFQSRRPNTSFCFLDIRSPGLGDTAMYLCATSPLRQTETQYFGPGTRLLVL.

The chain carries TRBV29-1 and TRBJ2-2; D call uncertain. From germline, CDR1 is SQVTM and CDR2 ANQGSEA. The CDR3 sequence is 13 residues long. Trimming pared 0 bases from V and 4 bases from J, leaving 6 bases between. The DNA for the CDR3 is TGCAGCGTTGAAGAGCCTGGCACCGGGGAGCTGTTTTTT. As protein: CSVEEPGTGELFF.

The rearrangement links TRBV6-1 to TRBJ2-7, with D perhaps matching TRBD1 or TRBD2 (6 bases each). Germline lookup yields CDR1 MNHNS and CDR2 SASEGT. The CDR3 runs 15 residues. Trimming left V 3 bases short and J 2 bases short, with 14 bases between. The DNA for the CDR3 is TGTGCCAGCAGTGATCCAGAGGGGGGACCCTACGAGCAGTACTTC. This encodes CASSDPEGGPYEQYF.

V and J are TRBV19 and TRBJ1-2, with D possibly matching TRBD1 (6 bases). Germline loops: CDR1 LNHDA, CDR2 SQIVND (reference sequence). CDR3 length: 16 residues. V was shortened by 2 bases and J by 6 bases, with 19 bases between the two germline ends. The CDR3 loop is CASSIWARDNFNGYTF. In DNA, the CDR3 is TGTGCCAGTAGTATATGGGCCCGGGACAACTTTAATGGCTACACCTTC.

V usage is TRBV15 and J usage is TRBJ2-5, with D uncertain. The CDR3 spans 12 residues. The germline CDR1 and CDR2 sequences are LNHNV and YYDKDF (reference sequence). Trimming removed 6 bases from V and 4 bases from J, with 9 bases in between. The CDR3 DNA sequence: TGTGCCACCAGAGCCAACAGAGAGACCCAGTACTTC. This translates into CATRANRETQYF.

This clone was seen only a few times. The rearrangement links TRBV27 to TRBJ1-2; 12 bases align to TRBD1. This CDR3 contains 14 residues. Germline lookup yields CDR1 MNHEY and CDR2 SMNVEV (reference sequence). With 8 bases clipped from V and 5 bases from J, the junction kept 6 bases outside the gene matches. CDR3 bases: TGTGCCAGCGGGAGGGACAGGGGGCCATATGGCTACACCTTC. Translation: CASGRDRGPYGYTF.

The J gene is TRBJ2-6, the V gene TRBV19, with a weak D call TRBD2 (5 bases). The V gene's germline CDR1 is LNHDA and CDR2 SQIVND (reference sequence). This CDR3 comprises 15 residues. V lost 3 bases, J lost 0 bases, and 6 bases lay in between. As DNA, the CDR3 is TGTGCCAGTAGTATTGAGGGCTCTGGGGCCAACGTCCTGACTTTC. Translation: CASSIEGSGANVLTF.

The V and J genes are TRBV30 and TRBJ1-1; D remains unclear. The CDR3 is made up of 13 amino acids. The germline V gene has CDR1 GTSNPN and CDR2 SVGIG (reference sequence). V lost 3 bases to trimming and J lost 0 bases, with 8 bases between them. The chain's CDR3 is CAWSPNMNTEAFF. CDR3 bases: TGTGCCTGGAGCCCTAACATGAACACTGAAGCTTTCTTT. The whole variable domain, filled in from reference TRBV30 and TRBJ1-1, reads SQTIHQWPATLVQPVGSPLSLECTVEGTSNPNLYWYRQAAGRGLQLLFYSVGIGQISSEVPQNLSASRPQDRQFILSSKKLLLSDSGFYLCAWSPNMNTEAFFGQGTRLTVV.

V and J are TRBV11-1 and TRBJ2-7; D call uncertain. Between the trimmed V and J ends, which lost 4 bases and 4 bases, there was a span of 5 bases. This CDR3 comprises 11 residues. Germline assignment: CDR1 SGHAT and CDR2 FQDESV (reference sequence). CDR3 sequence reads: CASSSGYEQYF. CDR3 bases: TGTGCCAGCAGCTCGGGTTACGAGCAGTACTTC. The full variable domain, completed using reference TRBV11-1 and TRBJ2-7, is EAEVAQSPRYKITEKSQAVAFWCDPISGHATLYWYRQILGQGPELLVQFQDESVVDDSQLPKDRFSAERLKGVDSTLKIQPAELGDSAMYLCASSSGYEQYFGPGTRLTVT.

This clone has just a few counts. The CDR3 here is CASGGDTDTQYF. In DNA form, the CDR3 reads TGTGCCAGCGGTGGAGACACAGATACGCAGTATTTT. This sequence joins TRBV25-1 and TRBJ2-3; D is undetermined. Germline assignment: CDR1 MGHDK and CDR2 SYGVNS. There are 12 residues in the CDR3. Trimming stripped 8 bases from V and 2 bases from J, with 8 bases between.

V is TRBV7-9 and J is TRBJ1-1; D remains ambiguous. The germline CDR1 and CDR2 sequences are SEHNR and FQNEAQ (reference sequence). This CDR3 comprises 13 residues. The V end was cut by 4 bases, the J end by 1 base, with 7 bases between. The CDR3 spells CASSSNQNTEAFF. The CDR3, as DNA: TGTGCCAGCAGCTCAAACCAGAACACTGAAGCTTTCTTT.

This clone was seen only once. The J gene is TRBJ1-1, the V gene TRBV15, with D maybe TRBD1 (5 bases). The CDR3 loop spans 15 amino acids. V was trimmed by 6 bases and J by 1 base, leaving 15 bases between them. CDR1 and CDR2 (germline): LNHNV, YYDKDF (reference sequence). CDR3 loop: CATRVDSGQNTEAFF. In nucleotides, the CDR3 is TGTGCCACCAGGGTCGACAGCGGCCAGAACACTGAAGCTTTCTTT.

This clone was counted between two and nine times. V and J are TRBV5-1 and TRBJ2-7; D possibly corresponds to TRBD1 (5 bases). Trimming pared 4 bases from V and 9 bases from J, leaving 26 bases between. There are 16 residues in the CDR3. CDR1 SGHRS and CDR2 YFSETQ come from the germline V gene. Here the CDR3 DNA reads TGCGCCAGCAGCCATGGAAGCAGGGTTGAATCCCAGGTGCAGTACTTC. Translating gives CASSHGSRVESQVQYF.

The rearrangement uses TRBV30 and TRBJ2-7, with D unresolved. Per germline, CDR1 GTSNPN and CDR2 SVGIG (reference sequence). The CDR3 runs 13 residues. The ends were cut back, 0 bases at V and 5 bases at J, with 11 bases in the middle. The CDR3 region has the DNA TGTGCCTGGAGTGTGTCCCGGGCCCACGAGCAGTACTTC. Amino acids: CAWSVSRAHEQYF.

The V gene is TRBV5-1, the J gene TRBJ2-7, with D perhaps matching TRBD1 (6 bases). CDR3 length equals 12 residues. Germline loops: CDR1 SGHRS, CDR2 YFSETQ. Trimming took 6 bases from V and 6 from J, leaving 13 bases between them. CDR3 amino acids: CASKPGVGEQYF. CDR3 nucleotide sequence: TGCGCCAGCAAACCAGGGGTGGGCGAGCAGTACTTC.